These 24 T cell receptor beta chains were all obtained from the same sample, sequenced in a study of T cells in localized non-small cell lung cancer. Assay used: immunoSEQ multiplex PCR; TCRdb lists only in-frame clones, some missing. Of around 91,000 clones in the sample, about nine tenths are singletons; the top ten hold more than 14%. The sample here was peripheral blood, taken before any cancer treatment. These TCRs come from a man between 35 and 75 years old with stage I squamous cell lung carcinoma.

This chain links TRBV28 with TRBJ2-1; 7 bases agree with TRBD2. Germline assignment: CDR1 MDHEN and CDR2 SYDVKM. This CDR3 region has 16 residues. With 1 base clipped from V and 1 base from J, the junction kept 4 bases outside the gene matches. The CDR3 here is CASSLYSGGSYNEQFF. CDR3 bases: TGTGCCAGCAGTTTATACTCGGGGGGTTCCTACAATGAGCAGTTCTTC.

V is TRBV2 and J is TRBJ1-5, with TRBD1 matching 12 bases. V lost 4 bases, J lost 6 bases, and 4 bases stayed unmatched. The CDR3 loop spans 15 amino acids. Germline V gene sequence: CDR1 SNHLY, CDR2 FYNNEI. The CDR3 region is CASSAGTGGSQPQHF. The CDR3 coding sequence is TGTGCCAGCAGTGCCGGGACAGGGGGCAGTCAGCCCCAGCATTTT.

This rearrangement joins TRBV4-1 to TRBJ2-5; 9 positions match TRBD1. Germline V CDR1 and CDR2: MGHRA, YSYEKL. J was trimmed by 4 bases and V by 1 base; bases with no gene match: 10. This CDR3 has 17 amino acids. The CDR3 loop is CASSQASYRGRRETQYF. The CDR3 nucleotides read TGCGCCAGCAGCCAAGCTTCCTACAGGGGGCGGAGAGAGACCCAGTACTTC.

The rearrangement links TRBV27 to TRBJ1-5, with 8 bases aligning to TRBD1. From germline, CDR1 is MNHEY and CDR2 SMNVEV (reference sequence). The CDR3 consists of 16 residues. V shed 5 bases, J shed 7 bases, and the junction held 13 bases outside the gene matches. The CDR3 DNA sequence: TGTGCCAGCAGTCCAGAGAGGACAGGGCGCGGACAGCCCCAGCATTTT. This codes for CASSPERTGRGQPQHF.

The genes are TRBV4-3 and TRBJ1-4; D unclear. Germline V gene data show CDR1 as LGHNA and CDR2 as YSLEER. V dropped 1 base and J dropped 0 bases, with 9 bases sitting between them. The CDR3 contains 16 residues. The DNA of the CDR3 is TGCGCCAGCAGCCAAGGCCGGACCCCAACTAATGAAAAACTGTTTTTT. Protein product: CASSQGRTPTNEKLFF.

The chain links TRBV9 to TRBJ2-7; 8 nucleotides match TRBD1. The CDR3 length is 14 residues. Germline CDR1 and CDR2: SGDLS and YYNGEE. The J segment lost 3 bases and the V segment lost 1 base, leaving 3 bases of the junction unmatched. In DNA form, the CDR3 reads TGTGCCAGCAGCGTATTTGGGACAGGCTACGAGCAGTACTTC. It codes for CASSVFGTGYEQYF.

CDR3 in amino acids: CASSYSGESNQPQHF. The CDR3 DNA is TGTGCCAGCAGTTACTCCGGGGAGAGCAATCAGCCCCAGCATTTT. The V and J genes are TRBV6-5 and TRBJ1-5; D uncertain. CDR3 length equals 15 residues. CDR1 is MNHEY, CDR2 SVGAGI, per germline. The V end lost 0 bases, the J end lost 1 base, and 7 bases lay between the germline ends.

The J gene is TRBJ1-1, the V gene TRBV7-3; no definite D call. V was shortened by 5 bases and J by 3 bases, with 10 bases between the two germline ends. This CDR3 contains 13 residues. In germline, CDR1 is SGHTA, CDR2 FQGTGA. The DNA for the CDR3 is TGTGCCAGCAGCACCCAAGGCGACACTGAAGCTTTCTTT. Translating it yields CASSTQGDTEAFF.

V and J are TRBV7-9 and TRBJ2-6; no clear D. V was cut by 4 bases and J by 4 bases, with 17 bases left in between. The V gene's germline CDR1 is SEHNR and CDR2 FQNEAQ (reference sequence). The CDR3 runs 17 residues. For the CDR3, the DNA is TGTGCCAGCAGCTCCAAATCCCCCGGATACGGGGCCAACGTCCTGACTTTC. This translates into CASSSKSPGYGANVLTF.

V is TRBV13 and J is TRBJ1-4, with 10 nucleotides matching TRBD1. Germline V gene data show CDR1 as PRHDT and CDR2 as FYEKMQ (reference sequence). There are 14 residues in the CDR3. V gave up 5 bases and J gave up 10 bases; unmatched junction bases: 7. This CDR3 reads CASSPGQGRGKLFF. As DNA, the CDR3 is TGTGCCAGCAGCCCGGGACAGGGGAGAGGAAAACTGTTTTTT. The variable domain in full, with the rest retrieved from reference TRBV13 and TRBJ1-4, is AAGVIQSPRHLIKEKRETATLKCYPIPRHDTVYWYQQGPGQDPQFLISFYEKMQSDKGSIPDRFSAQQFSDYHSELNMSSLELGDSALYFCASSPGQGRGKLFFGSGTQLSVL.

This chain links TRBV6-4 with TRBJ1-5; 7 bases agree with TRBD1. The V gene's germline CDR1 is MRHNA and CDR2 SNTAGT. V shed 3 bases, J shed 5 bases, and the junction held 4 bases outside the gene matches. CDR3 size: 14 residues. This CDR3 is CASSEQGFDQPQHF. CDR3 DNA: TGTGCCAGCAGTGAACAGGGGTTCGATCAGCCCCAGCATTTT.

The V and J genes are TRBV27 and TRBJ2-1, with D perhaps given as TRBD1 or TRBD2 (6 bases each). Trimming stripped 2 bases from V and 5 bases from J, with 13 bases between. Germline lookup yields CDR1 MNHEY and CDR2 SMNVEV (reference sequence). CDR3 length: 15 residues. CDR3 amino acids: CASSLNGGLNNEQFF. DNA for the CDR3: TGTGCCAGCAGTTTAAACGGGGGCCTGAACAATGAGCAGTTCTTC.

The V gene is TRBV29-1, the J gene TRBJ1-3; D might be TRBD1 (6 bases). V was trimmed by 3 bases and J by 0 bases, leaving 15 bases between them. Germline CDR1 and CDR2: SQVTM and ANQGSEA. The length of the CDR3 is 16 residues. The CDR3 is CSVEVRQALSGNTIYF. The CDR3 coding sequence is TGCAGCGTTGAGGTCCGACAGGCTCTCTCTGGAAACACCATATATTTT.

This clone was detected once. CDR3: CAISERGQNTEAFF. In DNA, the CDR3 is TGTGCCATCAGTGAACGGGGCCAGAACACTGAAGCTTTCTTT. The genes are TRBV10-3 and TRBJ1-1; D is possibly TRBD1 (5 bases). The V end was cut by 3 bases, the J end by 1 base, with 9 bases between. Germline assignment: CDR1 ENHRY and CDR2 SYGVKD. The CDR3 runs to 14 residues.

The table lists this clone with a few counts. V usage is TRBV7-7 and J usage is TRBJ1-5; D gene ambiguous. The CDR3 consists of 13 residues. From germline, CDR1 is SSHAT and CDR2 FNYEAQ (reference sequence). Trimming removed 2 bases at V and 6 bases at J, with 8 bases between. The CDR3 here is CASSLTLTQPQHF. In DNA, the CDR3 is TGTGCCAGCAGCTTAACGTTGACTCAGCCCCAGCATTTT.

V and J are TRBV27 and TRBJ1-1; D unresolved. Germline lookup yields CDR1 MNHEY and CDR2 SMNVEV (reference sequence). Trimming stripped 4 bases from V and 4 bases from J, with 13 bases between. This CDR3 has 14 residues. CDR3 bases: TGTGCCAGCAGTTCCCCGCGGGGATCCACTGAAGCTTTCTTT. Residues: CASSSPRGSTEAFF.

The J gene is TRBJ1-3, the V gene TRBV10-3; D not resolved. Trimming pared 4 bases from V and 2 bases from J, leaving 15 bases between. From germline, CDR1 is ENHRY and CDR2 SYGVKD. This CDR3 comprises 16 residues. Here the CDR3 reads CAISAYSISTGNTIYF. The CDR3 DNA reads TGTGCCATCAGTGCCTACAGCATCAGCACTGGAAACACCATATATTTT.

This clone was observed a few times. The rearrangement joins TRBV30 to TRBJ1-5, with no clear D. Germline V gene data show CDR1 as GTSNPN and CDR2 as SVGIG (reference sequence). This CDR3 has 16 residues. The germline V and J ends were trimmed by 0 bases and 3 bases, with 15 bases remaining between them. The CDR3 sequence: CAWSVSGRGDNQPQHF. In nucleotides, the CDR3 is TGTGCCTGGAGTGTTAGCGGCAGAGGAGACAATCAGCCCCAGCATTTT.

V is TRBV7-9 and J is TRBJ1-2; 7 bases are a match to TRBD1. From germline, CDR1 is SEHNR and CDR2 FQNEAQ (reference sequence). The CDR3 loop spans 16 amino acids. V was clipped by 6 bases and J by 7 bases; unmatched bases: 17. DNA for the CDR3: TGTGCCAGCAGGGAGACTTGGACAGGAATAGTGGGTGGCTACACCTTC. Translated: CASRETWTGIVGGYTF.

The V gene is TRBV25-1, the J gene TRBJ2-2; TRBD1 is a possible D gene (6 bases). V was pared by 0 bases and J by 1 base, with 6 bases between. The CDR3 is 15 residues long. Per the germline V gene, CDR1 is MGHDK and CDR2 is SYGVNS. CDR3: CASSEYRGNTGELFF. The DNA for the CDR3 is TGTGCCAGCAGTGAATACAGGGGGAACACCGGGGAGCTGTTTTTT.

The rearrangement joins TRBV27 to TRBJ1-1; the D is unclear. Trimming took 6 bases from V and 0 from J, leaving 8 bases between them. CDR3 length equals 13 residues. The germline V gene encodes CDR1 MNHEY and CDR2 SMNVEV (reference sequence). DNA of the CDR3: TGTGCCAGCAGATGGGTCATGAACACTGAAGCTTTCTTT. Translating gives CASRWVMNTEAFF.

V and J are TRBV19 and TRBJ1-2; possible D gene TRBD1, 5 bases. The germline gives CDR1 LNHDA, CDR2 SQIVND (reference sequence). The CDR3 extends over 13 amino acids. The ends were cut back, 3 bases at V and 4 bases at J, with 9 bases in the middle. CDR3 nucleotide sequence: TGTGCCAGTAGTATCCGGGACCTCTATGGCTACACCTTC. This gives the protein CASSIRDLYGYTF.

In this sample, this clone turned up once. The rearrangement uses TRBV4-2 and TRBJ2-2; D is ambiguous. Germline CDR1 LGHNA, CDR2 YNFKEQ. This CDR3 contains 12 residues. The germline V and J ends were trimmed by 1 base and 8 bases, with 5 bases remaining between them. CDR3 sequence: CASSQVRGELFF. CDR3 DNA: TGTGCCAGCAGCCAAGTCAGGGGGGAGCTGTTTTTT.

This clone showed up just once. V usage is TRBV6-6 and J usage is TRBJ1-2; TRBD1 matches 7 bases. The CDR3 sequence is 13 residues long. Trimming cost V 10 bases and J 4 bases; bases outside gene matches: 9. Per the germline V gene, CDR1 is MNHNY and CDR2 is SVGAGI (reference sequence). This CDR3 reads CAIRPQGGYGYTF. DNA for the CDR3: TGTGCCATTAGACCCCAGGGGGGCTATGGCTACACCTTC.